The 5 T cell receptor beta chains below all came from one sample that was sequenced in a study of radiation and T cells in renal cell carcinoma. The time point denotes: blood 4 weeks post-SBRT, at nephrectomy. Treatment given: 15 Gy SBRT to primary tumor, nephrectomy 4 weeks later. Profiled with immunoSEQ multiplex PCR; TCRdb holds only in-frame clones, not every one. The sample lists around 170,000 clones, approximately 90% occurring once. The material sequenced was blood, taken from a patient whose treatment included radiotherapy and nephrectomy. All receptors derive from a woman between 50 and 59 years old with renal cell carcinoma.

The V gene is TRBV18, the J gene TRBJ2-5, with a weak D call TRBD2 (6 bases). The CDR3 contains 13 residues. Germline V gene data show CDR1 as KGHSH and CDR2 as LQKENI. The V end lost 3 bases, the J end lost 1 base, and 6 bases lay between the germline ends. CDR3 nucleotide sequence: TGTGCCAGCTCACCTAGCGGCCAAGAGACCCAGTACTTC. It translates to CASSPSGQETQYF.

The V call is TRBV6-5, the J call TRBJ2-5; D might be TRBD2 (5 bases). Germline CDR1 and CDR2: MNHEY and SVGAGI. The CDR3 is 13 amino acids. Deletions cut 8 bases from V and 2 bases from J, with 12 bases between. This CDR3 is CASGLAVQETQYF. For the CDR3, the DNA is TGTGCCAGCGGTCTAGCAGTACAAGAGACCCAGTACTTC.

CDR3 coding DNA: TGTGCCAGCAGCTCCCCCCGGGACAGAGGATTCCAAGAGACCCAGTACTTC. It specifies CASSSPRDRGFQETQYF. This chain connects TRBV11-2 to TRBJ2-5; TRBD1 matches 7 bases. Trimming removed 4 bases from V and 1 base from J; junction bases left unmatched: 12. Germline V gene data show CDR1 as SGHAT and CDR2 as FQNNGV. The CDR3 is 17 residues long.

V and J are TRBV7-9 and TRBJ2-5; weak D call: TRBD1 (6 bases). The CDR3 consists of 12 residues. Deletions cut 8 bases from V and 7 bases from J, with 14 bases between. CDR1 is SEHNR, CDR2 FQNEAQ, per germline (reference sequence). Here the CDR3 DNA reads TGTGCCAGCCAATACAGGGAAACGACCCAGTACTTC. Translating gives CASQYRETTQYF.

As regards this clone: A read error likely explains this, since a far larger clone differs by one base. This sequence joins TRBV5-1 and TRBJ2-6, with D possibly matching TRBD1 (6 bases). The CDR3 totals 18 residues. The germline CDR1 and CDR2 sequences are SGHRS and YFSETQ. Deletions cut 0 bases from V and 4 bases from J, with 17 bases between. CDR3 in amino acids: CASSLEGDTGYGANVLTF. CDR3 coding DNA: TGCGCCAGCAGCTTGGAGGGGGATACAGGGTACGGGGCCAACGTCCTGACTTTC.